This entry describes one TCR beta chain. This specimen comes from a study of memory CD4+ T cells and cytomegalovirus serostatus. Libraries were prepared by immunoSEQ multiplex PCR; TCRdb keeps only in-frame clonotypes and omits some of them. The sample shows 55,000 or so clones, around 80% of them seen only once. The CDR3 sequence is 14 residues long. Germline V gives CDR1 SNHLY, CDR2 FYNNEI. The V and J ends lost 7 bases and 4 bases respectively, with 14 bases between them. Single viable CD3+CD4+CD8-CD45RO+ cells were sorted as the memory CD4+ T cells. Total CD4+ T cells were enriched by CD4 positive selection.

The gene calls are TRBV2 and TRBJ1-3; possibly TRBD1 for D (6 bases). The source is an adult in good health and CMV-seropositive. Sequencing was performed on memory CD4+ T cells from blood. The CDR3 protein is CASKGIGQGNTIYF. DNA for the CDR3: TGTGCCAGCAAGGGGATAGGACAGGGAAACACCATATATTTT.